This T cell receptor (beta chain) was recovered during a study of T cell responses to AZD1222 COVID-19 vaccine (dated by TCRdb to about 2021). Looking at the study overall: AZD1222 recipients whose second dose came at about 4 weeks and those whose second dose came at about 12 weeks were combined into one group, since spike-specific TCR depth and breadth did not differ between the two schedules. Trial participants were enrolled into age subgroups of 18-55, 56-69 and 70-plus years, which contained about 160, 30 and 59 TCR-sequenced participants, respectively. TCR sequencing covered about 230 trial participants: about 210 given two doses of AZD1222 and around 25 given two doses of MenACWY control vaccine. Points the paper makes about the study in general: Because no day 14 peak-response samples were available, the repertoires could be characterized only after the peak T cell response. Conclusions about previously exposed vaccinees are limited because only 6 or 7 AZD1222 recipients were SARS-CoV-2 seropositive at baseline. In the small 56-69-year group, the increase in depth fell short of significance, most likely because of low power. The whole spike protein was spanned by vaccine-associated CD4 TCRs, and dominant responses were seen in regions 160-218 and 743-854. After two AZD1222 doses, spike-specific TCR breadth and depth were significantly higher than at day 0 and than in MenACWY recipients. Nearly half of unique spike-specific TCRs reportedly recognized epitopes outside regions mutated in the B.1.351 and B.1.1.7 variants. Participants were mostly white British, with more females than males. The authors suggested clonal diversity may have been underestimated.

V was cut back by 0 bases and J by 0 bases, leaving a gap of 14 bases between them. Measured from the cysteine to the phenylalanine, the CDR3 is 17 residues long. Only the CDR3 DNA is retained, 51 bases long and in frame from the first base. As encoded in the germline V gene (reference sequence), CDR1 is MNHEY while CDR2 is SMNVEV. Worth noting for this clone: This receptor's antigen is unknown. No qualities accompany the bases; no much larger clone lies one base away.

The CDR3 regions of human TCRbeta chains were analyzed by immunosequencing. For the original study's pipeline: Repertoire TCRs were matched against a reference library of SARS-CoV-2-specific TCRs generated with the MIRA antigen-specificity platform. Breadth meant the fraction of unique TCRs that were SARS-CoV-2-associated, whereas depth meant the fraction of total T cells that were SARS-CoV-2-associated. Each spike-specific TCR was assigned to its reactive spike region and to a CD4 or CD8 class using the MIRA data. Log10-transformed breadth and depth values were compared by one-way ANOVA with Sidak's multiple comparisons tests. In TCRdb, the immuneACCESS table is reduced to in-frame sequences with V and J assigned. These tables do not hold every clone; where another copy was compared, an unresolved V gene accounts for under half, and the others remain unexplained. That table furnishes V, J and clone size, whereas the DNA furnished D and trimming. This sample comprises about 140,000 clones, 70% to 90% of them detected only once. Roughly 4.7% of the sample lies in the top ten.

Read against the paper, the sample's time point label means: baseline before first vaccination. Samples from vaccinated people were obtained from the UK trials COV001 and COV002, which included a single-blind randomized controlled phase 2/3 trial of AZD1222 (ChAdOx1 nCoV-19) in healthy adults. For TCRbeta chain sequencing, PBMC samples from trial participants were taken at day 0 and at day 28 after the second dose. The clonotype originates from an adult in good health. Source: peripheral blood, taken on day 0 of AZD1222 vaccination. The V and J segments used are TRBV27 and TRBJ1-1; the D gene remains uncertain. The sequenced DNA is TGTGCCAGCAGTTTATCTTGGACGGCCGTCATGAACACTGAAGCTTTCTTT. Translated, it reads CASSLSWTAVMNTEAFF.